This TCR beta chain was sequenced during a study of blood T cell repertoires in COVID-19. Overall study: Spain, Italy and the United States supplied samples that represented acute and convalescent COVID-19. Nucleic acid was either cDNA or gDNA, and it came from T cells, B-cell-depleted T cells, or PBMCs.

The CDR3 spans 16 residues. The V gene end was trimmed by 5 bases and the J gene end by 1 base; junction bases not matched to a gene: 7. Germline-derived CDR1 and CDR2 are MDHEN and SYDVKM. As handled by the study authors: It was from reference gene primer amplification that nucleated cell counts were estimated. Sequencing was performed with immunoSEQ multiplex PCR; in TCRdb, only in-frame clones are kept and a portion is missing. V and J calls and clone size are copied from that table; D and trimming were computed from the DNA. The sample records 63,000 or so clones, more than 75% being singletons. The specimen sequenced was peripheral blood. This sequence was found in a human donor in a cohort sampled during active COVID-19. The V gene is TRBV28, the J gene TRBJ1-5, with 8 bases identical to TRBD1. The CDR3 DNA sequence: TGTGCCAGCAGTCTACGACAGGGGAGCAGCAATCAGCCCCAGCATTTT. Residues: CASSLRQGSSNQPQHF.